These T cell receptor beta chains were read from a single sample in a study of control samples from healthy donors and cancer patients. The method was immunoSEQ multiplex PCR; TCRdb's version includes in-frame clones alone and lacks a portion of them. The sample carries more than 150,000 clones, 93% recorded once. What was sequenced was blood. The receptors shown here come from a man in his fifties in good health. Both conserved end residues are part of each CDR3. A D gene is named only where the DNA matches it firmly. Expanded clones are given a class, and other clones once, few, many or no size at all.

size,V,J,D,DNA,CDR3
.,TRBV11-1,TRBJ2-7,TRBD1,TGTGCCAGCAGCTCCCCGACAGGGTTCAACGAGCAGTACTTC,CASSSPTGFNEQYF
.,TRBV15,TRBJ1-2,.,TGTGCCACCAGCAGACGCCCTCAGAGGAGGGGAGGGGATGGCTACACCTTC,CATSRRPQRRGGDGYTF
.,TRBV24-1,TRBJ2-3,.,TGTGCCACCAGTGACCAGGGACTAGATACGCAGTATTTT,CATSDQGLDTQYF
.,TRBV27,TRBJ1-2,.,TGTGCCAGCAGTTTAAACAGGGTCTATGGCTACACCTTC,CASSLNRVYGYTF
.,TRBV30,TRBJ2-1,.,TGTGCCTGGGAGTTGATCGATGAGCAGTTCTTC,CAWELIDEQFF
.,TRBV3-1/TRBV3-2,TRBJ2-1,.,TGTGCCAGCAGCTGGGGGTCCTACAATGAGCAGTTCTTC,CASSWGSYNEQFF
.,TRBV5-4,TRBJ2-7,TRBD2,TGTGCCAGCAGCGCAGGGACTAGCGGCCATAAGGAGCAGTACTTC,CASSAGTSGHKEQYF
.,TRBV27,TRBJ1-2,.,TGTGCCAGCAGTGGAGCGGGGGTGACTGGCTACACCTTC,CASSGAGVTGYTF
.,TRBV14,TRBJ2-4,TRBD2,TGTGCCAGCAGCCAATCTAGCGGGGGGGCCATTCAGTACTTC,CASSQSSGGAIQYF
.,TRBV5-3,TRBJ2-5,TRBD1,TGTGCCAGAAGCTTGGAGGACAGGGGCCAAGAGACCCAGTACTTC,CARSLEDRGQETQYF
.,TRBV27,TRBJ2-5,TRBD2,TGTGCCAGCAGCGGTAGCGGGAGGCTGGAGACCCAGTACTTC,CASSGSGRLETQYF
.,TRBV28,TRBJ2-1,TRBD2,TGTGCCAGCAGTTCCAAGGGGTCCGGACTAGTCGTCAATGAGCAGTTCTTC,CASSSKGSGLVVNEQFF
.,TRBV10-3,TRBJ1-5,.,TGTGCCATCAGTGGGGGGGGCGGGAATCAGCCCCAGCATTTT,CAISGGGGNQPQHF
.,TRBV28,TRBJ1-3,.,TGTGCCAGCAGTTTAGCAGGGGCTAGTAGGGGAAACACCATATATTTT,CASSLAGASRGNTIYF
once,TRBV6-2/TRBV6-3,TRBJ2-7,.,TGTGCCAGCAGTACTGATAGAGAGAGATCCTACGAGCAGTACTTC,CASSTDRERSYEQYF
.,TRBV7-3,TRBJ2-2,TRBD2,TGTGCCAGCAGCTTAGCGGGAGACCGCACCGGGGAGCTGTTTTTT,CASSLAGDRTGELFF
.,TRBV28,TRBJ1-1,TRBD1,TGTGCCAGCAGTCCTTGGGACAGGGGGCGAAGGGAGACTGAAGCTTTCTTT,CASSPWDRGRRETEAFF